This T cell receptor beta chain emerged from a study of T cell responses to AZD1222 COVID-19 vaccine. Whole-study findings and limits: An increase in Spike-specific TCR breadth and depth was observed after two AZD1222 doses. There were mostly white British donors and more females than males, and clonal diversity was possibly underestimated. Sampling that yielded the repertoires occurred only after the peak T cell response.

Here immunoSEQ multiplex PCR was the method, and the copy in TCRdb shows in-frame clones only, minus some. The repertoire holds roughly 120,000 clones, with approximately 83% as singletons. A remark on this clone: Antigen unknown.

The clonotype originates from an adult in good health. Sequencing used peripheral blood, obtained on day 0 of MenACWY control vaccination.

CDR3 in amino acids: CASSTGTGYFEQYF. CDR3 nucleotide sequence: TGTGCCAGCAGCACCGGGACAGGGTATTTCGAGCAGTACTTC. The chain combines TRBV11-2 with TRBJ2-7; 9 positions agree with TRBD1. The CDR3 has 14 residues. J gave up 6 bases and V 5 bases, and 8 bases lay outside the gene matches. Germline assignment: CDR1 SGHAT and CDR2 FQNNGV.